What follows are 4 T cell receptor beta chains derived from one specimen sequenced in a study of T cell responses to AZD1222 COVID-19 vaccine. Profiling relied on immunoSEQ multiplex PCR, and the TCRdb table lists in-frame clones only, not all of them. Of about 86,000 clones in the sample, approximately 82% were seen once. The sequences come from peripheral blood, collected on day 0 of AZD1222 vaccination. The receptor set was obtained from an adult in good health.

This clone was seen only a few times. The CDR3, as DNA: TGCGCCAGCAGCCCCGAGGGGACTACTAACTATGGCTACACCTTC. It codes for CASSPEGTTNYGYTF. The chain carries TRBV5-1 and TRBJ1-2, with a tentative D call TRBD1 (5 bases). This CDR3 has 15 amino acids. The V end was cut by 4 bases, the J end by 0 bases, with 13 bases between. Germline assignment: CDR1 SGHRS and CDR2 YFSETQ.

The chain employs TRBV18 and TRBJ2-7; 8 bases line up with TRBD1. The V and J ends lost 3 bases and 4 bases, in that order; junction bases with no gene match: 2. The CDR3 length is 13 residues. CDR1 and CDR2 (germline): KGHSH, LQKENI. The chain's CDR3 is CASSPGQVYEQYF. The DNA for the CDR3 is TGTGCCAGCTCACCGGGACAGGTTTACGAGCAGTACTTC.

This clone was counted a single time. The chain joins TRBV28 to TRBJ2-5, with no clear D. The CDR3 length is 16 residues. Looked up from germline, CDR1 is MDHEN and CDR2 is SYDVKM. Deletions cut 8 bases from V and 4 bases from J, with 23 bases between. The CDR3 here is CASGPTGWRGVETQYF. CDR3 in DNA: TGTGCCAGCGGCCCCACGGGCTGGCGTGGCGTAGAGACCCAGTACTTC.

The V gene is TRBV12-5, the J gene TRBJ1-2; 7 positions agree with TRBD1. This CDR3 is 14 amino acids long. V lost 7 bases, J lost 8 bases, and 13 bases stayed unmatched. Germline CDR1 and CDR2: LGHNT and FRNRAP. The CDR3 nucleotides read TGTGCTAGTGAGAGGAACAGGGGAGTTGGCGGCTACACCTTC. It translates to CASERNRGVGGYTF.